Only a few counts were recorded for the clone carrying this T cell receptor (beta chain). The antigen is undetermined. Constant-segment primers served in 5'RACE that generated TCR alpha and TCR beta cDNA libraries bearing sample barcodes and UMIs. TCRdb re-called the 5' RACE reads through MiXCR, storing one row per CDR3 protein. Seen here are under 300,000 distinct CDR3 sequences, around 8% observed once, and the top ten hold about 20%. The source of the sample is a study of T-cell memory formation after mild COVID-19. Findings of the study overall: Cross-reactive memory apparently joined, as some responding clones appeared in pre-infection memory.

Germline V lookup: CDR1 MNHEY, CDR2 SMNVEV (reference sequence). The germline V and J ends were trimmed by 0 bases and 1 base, with 7 bases remaining between them. The CDR3 covers 14 residues. This chain joins TRBV27 and TRBJ2-7; the D is unclear. The sequencing input was PBMCs or a T cell subset sorted from them (not recorded which). The sequence came from a man aged 18-30 years who had mild COVID-19 (a few samples of this study predate the infection). Cell type and time point are not known. CDR3 nucleotide sequence: TGTGCCAGCAGTTTATCCGGGCTTTCCTACGAGCAGTACTTC. It is translated as CASSLSGLSYEQYF.